A selection of T cell receptor beta chains follows, all from one sample in a study of blood T cell repertoires in COVID-19. Only in-frame clones appear in the TCRdb table, and some are missing; sequencing was by immunoSEQ multiplex PCR. Of some 330,000 clones detected, roughly 90% appear once; the ten largest clones hold approximately 4%. Sequencing was done on a sample of peripheral blood. Receptors were obtained from a woman aged 45-65 years with active or convalescent COVID-19. Both conserved end residues are trimmed from each CDR3. D genes are given only for firm matches. For some rows the clone size is stated as once, few or many, or as a class when expanded; others skip it.

len,d_gene,abundance,v_gene,j_gene,CDR3aa
10,-,-,TRBV7-9,TRBJ1-1,ASSLFGSEAF
12,-,-,TRBV30,TRBJ1-1,AWSALRKNTEAF
14,TRBD1,-,TRBV4-3,TRBJ1-3,ASSQEGGTGGNTIY
13,-,-,TRBV3-1/TRBV3-2,TRBJ1-1,ASSQKGSRNTEAF
13,-,-,TRBV11-1,TRBJ2-7,ASSLDPGGIYEQY
11,TRBD2,once,TRBV9,TRBJ2-7,ASSASGPGEQY
11,-,-,TRBV7-9,TRBJ2-5,ASSLRSEETQY
13,-,-,TRBV28,TRBJ2-2,ASSLGPGSSGELF
15,-,once,TRBV7-2,TRBJ1-6,ASSLVVVSSYNSPLH
10,-,-,TRBV5-4,TRBJ2-7,ASSALPYEQY
11,TRBD1,once,TRBV29-1,TRBJ2-2,SVGTGISGELF
13,-,once,TRBV15,TRBJ2-7,ATSRGFIGGGEQY
15,TRBD2,-,TRBV5-1,TRBJ2-1,ASSLRTSGISYNEQF
11,-,-,TRBV30,TRBJ1-2,AWSREGGYGYT
15,-,few,TRBV5-1,TRBJ2-3,ASSLNPQQGFTDTQY
9,-,-,TRBV3-1/TRBV3-2,TRBJ1-1,ASSRGGGSF
10,-,-,TRBV29-1,TRBJ1-4,SVQGSNEKLF
12,-,-,TRBV19,TRBJ1-5,ASSLVVGNQPQH
9,-,-,TRBV9,TRBJ2-1,ASSLEREQF
12,-,-,TRBV6-5,TRBJ1-5,ASSRGRGNQPQH
12,-,-,TRBV27,TRBJ2-7,ASSWAGSSYEQY
16,TRBD2,-,TRBV5-1,TRBJ2-1,ASSLAGGRLYSYNEQF
12,-,-,TRBV12-5,TRBJ1-2,ASGRGRGDYGYT
14,TRBD1,-,TRBV9,TRBJ2-2,ASSVAAGGNTGELF
16,-,-,TRBV3-1/TRBV3-2,TRBJ1-4,ASSQEGQGGPTNEKLF
14,TRBD1,-,TRBV24-1,TRBJ2-5,ATSDHGQGAGETQY
14,-,-,TRBV7-8,TRBJ2-5,ASSPGRSGRQETQY
11,TRBD1,-,TRBV9,TRBJ1-2,ASSVRTGHGYT
10,TRBD1,once,TRBV5-4,TRBJ1-2,ASSDGQGGYT
9,-,-,TRBV7-9,TRBJ2-3,ASSFGKDKY
12,-,-,TRBV30,TRBJ1-6,AWIPQAYNSPLH
12,-,-,TRBV9,TRBJ2-3,ASSVAQGPDTQY
10,-,-,TRBV2,TRBJ1-2,ASSENGTPFA
14,TRBD1,-,TRBV5-5,TRBJ2-7,ASSLGTGGGQAEQY
16,TRBD1,-,TRBV4-1,TRBJ1-1,ASSQQYTGTGSSTEAF
13,-,once,TRBV9,TRBJ2-1,ASSLGRGPYNEQF
13,-,-,TRBV15,TRBJ1-1,ATSPQTKMNTEAF
12,TRBD1,-,TRBV28,TRBJ1-5,ASSPWTGGDPQH
13,TRBD1,-,TRBV20-1,TRBJ1-5,SASTGGGDNQPQH
12,-,-,TRBV29-1,TRBJ2-2,SVEDRGNTGELF
16,TRBD1,few,TRBV6-2/TRBV6-3,TRBJ2-2,ASSYFGTGPSNTGELF
13,TRBD2,-,TRBV18,TRBJ2-7,ASSPTSGIGYEQY
12,-,-,TRBV19,TRBJ2-7,ASRIQGSPYEQY
12,-,-,TRBV27,TRBJ2-1,ASSFERRGNEQF
12,-,once,TRBV7-3,TRBJ2-5,ASSFTGTRETQY
12,TRBD2,-,TRBV30,TRBJ2-1,AWGTSGRGNEQF
14,TRBD2,-,TRBV19,TRBJ2-2,ASSIVRGENTGELF
10,-,once,TRBV12-5,TRBJ2-3,ASGLGPRAQY